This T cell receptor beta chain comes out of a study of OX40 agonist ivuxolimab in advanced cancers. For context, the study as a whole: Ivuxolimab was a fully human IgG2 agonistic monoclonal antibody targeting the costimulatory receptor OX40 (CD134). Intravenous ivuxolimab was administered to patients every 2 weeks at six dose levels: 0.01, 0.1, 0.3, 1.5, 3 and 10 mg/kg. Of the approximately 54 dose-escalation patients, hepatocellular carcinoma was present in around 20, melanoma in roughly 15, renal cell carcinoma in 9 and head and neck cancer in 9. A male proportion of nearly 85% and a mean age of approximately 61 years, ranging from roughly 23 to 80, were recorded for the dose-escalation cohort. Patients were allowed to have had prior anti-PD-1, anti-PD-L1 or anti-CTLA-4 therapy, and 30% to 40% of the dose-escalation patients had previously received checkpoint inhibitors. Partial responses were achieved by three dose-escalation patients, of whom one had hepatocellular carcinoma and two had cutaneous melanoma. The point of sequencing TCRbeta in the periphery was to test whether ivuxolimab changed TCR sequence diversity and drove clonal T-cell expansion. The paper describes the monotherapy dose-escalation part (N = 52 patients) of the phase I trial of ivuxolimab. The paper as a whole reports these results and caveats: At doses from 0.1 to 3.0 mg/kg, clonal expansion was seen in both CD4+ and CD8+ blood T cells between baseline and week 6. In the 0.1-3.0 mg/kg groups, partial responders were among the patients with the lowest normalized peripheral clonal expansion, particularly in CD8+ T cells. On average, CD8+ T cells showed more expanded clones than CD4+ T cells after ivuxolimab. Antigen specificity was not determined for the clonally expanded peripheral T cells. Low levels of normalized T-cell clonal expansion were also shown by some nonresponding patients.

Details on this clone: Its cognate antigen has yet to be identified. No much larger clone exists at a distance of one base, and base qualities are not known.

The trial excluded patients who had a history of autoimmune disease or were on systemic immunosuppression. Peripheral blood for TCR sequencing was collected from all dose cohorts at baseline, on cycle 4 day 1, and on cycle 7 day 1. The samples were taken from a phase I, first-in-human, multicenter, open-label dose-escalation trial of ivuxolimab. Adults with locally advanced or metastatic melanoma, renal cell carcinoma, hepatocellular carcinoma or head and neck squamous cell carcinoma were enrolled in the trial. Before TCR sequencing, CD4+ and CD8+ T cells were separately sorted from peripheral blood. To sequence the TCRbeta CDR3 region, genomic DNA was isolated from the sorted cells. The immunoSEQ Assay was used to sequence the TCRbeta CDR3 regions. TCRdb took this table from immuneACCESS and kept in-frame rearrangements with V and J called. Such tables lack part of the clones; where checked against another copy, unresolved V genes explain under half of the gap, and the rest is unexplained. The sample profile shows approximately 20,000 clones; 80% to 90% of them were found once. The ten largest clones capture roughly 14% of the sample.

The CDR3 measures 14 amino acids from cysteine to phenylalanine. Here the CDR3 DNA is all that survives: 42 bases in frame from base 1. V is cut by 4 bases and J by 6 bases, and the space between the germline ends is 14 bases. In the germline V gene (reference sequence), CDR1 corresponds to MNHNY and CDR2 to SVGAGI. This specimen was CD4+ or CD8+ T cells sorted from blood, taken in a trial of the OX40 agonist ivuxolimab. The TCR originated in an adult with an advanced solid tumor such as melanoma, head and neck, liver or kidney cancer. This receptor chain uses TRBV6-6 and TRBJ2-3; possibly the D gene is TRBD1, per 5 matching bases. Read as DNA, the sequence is TGTGCCAGCAGTTTCAGGGCGATTACCGATACGCAGTATTTT. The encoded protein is CASSFRAITDTQYF.